Below are 32 T cell receptor beta chains sequenced from a single sample in a study of T cell changes during pregnancy in multiple sclerosis. Sequencing used immunoSEQ multiplex PCR; TCRdb keeps in-frame clones, though not all of them. The repertoire holds more than 55,000 clones, with about nine tenths as singletons. The input for sequencing was peripheral blood, taken in the third trimester of pregnancy. These receptors were obtained from a female donor in good health, enrolled as a control in a pregnancy study.

This chain connects TRBV13 to TRBJ1-2; D ambiguous. V was cut by 0 bases and J by 5 bases, with 7 bases left in between. Looked up from germline, CDR1 is PRHDT and CDR2 is FYEKMQ (reference sequence). The length of the CDR3 is 13 residues. The CDR3 sequence is CASSLGGGYGYTF. Written as DNA, the CDR3 is TGTGCCAGCAGCTTAGGGGGAGGATATGGCTACACCTTC. Looking up the rest from reference TRBV13 and TRBJ1-2 gives the full variable domain: AAGVIQSPRHLIKEKRETATLKCYPIPRHDTVYWYQQGPGQDPQFLISFYEKMQSDKGSIPDRFSAQQFSDYHSELNMSSLELGDSALYFCASSLGGGYGYTFGSGTRLTVV.

The chain employs TRBV4-1 and TRBJ1-6; 9 positions agree with TRBD1. The V gene end was trimmed by 1 base and the J gene end by 7 bases; junction bases not matched to a gene: 8. This CDR3 is 17 amino acids long. Germline V gives CDR1 MGHRA, CDR2 YSYEKL. The CDR3 nucleotides are TGCGCCAGCAGCCAAGTTGGGACAGGGAACAGGAATTCACCCCTCCACTTT. Protein product: CASSQVGTGNRNSPLHF.

The V call is TRBV28, the J call TRBJ1-3; D gene uncertain. The CDR3 spans 15 residues. The germline V and J ends were trimmed by 5 bases and 4 bases, with 15 bases remaining between them. CDR1 MDHEN and CDR2 SYDVKM come from the germline V gene. The CDR3 sequence: CASSPASFTGNTIYF. CDR3 nucleotides: TGTGCCAGCAGTCCCGCTAGCTTTACCGGAAACACCATATATTTT.

This chain connects TRBV4-1 to TRBJ1-2; 9 nucleotides agree with TRBD1. CDR1 is MGHRA and CDR2 is YSYEKL in the germline V gene. V shed 1 base, J shed 4 bases, and the junction held 10 bases outside the gene matches. This CDR3 has 17 amino acids. CDR3 region: CASSQGRRTGGIYGYTF. The CDR3 DNA sequence: TGCGCCAGCAGCCAAGGAAGGAGAACAGGGGGCATCTATGGCTACACCTTC.

The chain carries TRBV14 and TRBJ1-1, with 8 bases aligning to TRBD1. Trimming at V came to 4 bases and at J to 4 bases, leaving 14 bases not matched to a gene. Germline values: CDR1 SGHDN, CDR2 FVKESK. The CDR3 covers 17 residues. CDR3 DNA: TGTGCCAGCAGCCGCGACAGGGGTCTAGGGATCGTCACTGAAGCTTTCTTT. Translated, it gives CASSRDRGLGIVTEAFF.

This clone was seen only once. J is TRBJ1-4 and V is TRBV28; 9 bases fit TRBD1. The CDR3 is made up of 14 amino acids. Germline CDR1 and CDR2: MDHEN and SYDVKM. V trimming: 6 bases; J trimming: 5 bases; junction bases outside the gene matches: 4. This CDR3 is CASRSGTGNEKLFF. In nucleotides, the CDR3 is TGTGCCAGCAGGTCGGGGACAGGGAATGAAAAACTGTTTTTT. Variable domain in full (rest from reference TRBV28 and TRBJ1-4): DVKVTQSSRYLVKRTGEKVFLECVQDMDHENMFWYRQDPGLGLRLIYFSYDVKMKEKGDIPEGYSVSREKKERFSLILESASTNQTSMYLCASRSGTGNEKLFFGSGTQLSVL.

The CDR3 sequence is CASSVRTGFYEQYF. CDR3 nucleotide sequence: TGTGCCAGCAGTGTTCGGACAGGGTTCTACGAGCAGTACTTC. This chain uses TRBV2 with TRBJ2-7, with 8 bases that match TRBD1. The CDR3 totals 14 residues. V lost 4 bases, J lost 3 bases, and 5 bases stayed unmatched. The germline V gene encodes CDR1 SNHLY and CDR2 FYNNEI.

The V call is TRBV18, the J call TRBJ2-1, with 7 bases fitting TRBD1. The CDR3 contains 15 residues. Germline CDR1 and CDR2: KGHSH and LQKENI. The junction had 6 bases not matched to a gene; V was cut back by 3 bases and J by 4 bases. DNA of the CDR3: TGTGCCAGCTCACCTCCAGGGGGTAGGTACAATGAGCAGTTCTTC. Residues: CASSPPGGRYNEQFF.

CDR3 amino acids: CASSLNSNYGYTF. As DNA, the CDR3 is TGCGCCAGCAGCCTTAATAGTAACTATGGCTACACCTTC. The chain recombines TRBV5-1 with TRBJ1-2; D is ambiguous. CDR1 SGHRS and CDR2 YFSETQ come from the germline V gene. Trimming left V 4 bases short and J 1 base short, with 8 bases between. CDR3 length equals 13 residues.

The J gene is TRBJ2-1, the V gene TRBV9; 11 nucleotides line up with TRBD2. This CDR3 contains 15 residues. J was trimmed by 9 bases and V by 0 bases; bases with no gene match: 5. CDR1 SGDLS and CDR2 YYNGEE come from the germline V gene. CDR3 in DNA: TGTGCCAGCAGCGTAGTAGCGGGGGGGCCGGTTGAGCAGTTCTTC. Residues: CASSVVAGGPVEQFF. The complete variable domain, with remaining parts taken from reference TRBV9 and TRBJ2-1, reads DSGVTQTPKHLITATGQRVTLRCSPRSGDLSVYWYQQSLDQGLQFLIQYYNGEERAKGNILERFSAQQFPDLHSELNLSSLELGDSALYFCASSVVAGGPVEQFFGPGTRLTVL.

About this clone: The identical CDR3 is also encoded by other nucleotide sequences in the sample. The genes are TRBV11-2 and TRBJ2-5, with D unresolved. Deletions cut 1 base from V and 4 bases from J, with 10 bases between. CDR1 and CDR2 from the germline V gene are SGHAT and FQNNGV. The CDR3 totals 14 residues. The chain's CDR3 is CASSLGLAIETQYF. The CDR3 DNA is TGTGCCAGCAGCTTAGGACTTGCAATAGAGACCCAGTACTTC.

V usage is TRBV18 and J usage is TRBJ2-5; D is unresolved. The CDR3 is made up of 14 amino acids. Trimming cost V 3 bases and J 5 bases, with 13 bases left between them. Germline values: CDR1 KGHSH, CDR2 LQKENI. The CDR3 DNA reads as TGTGCCAGCTCACCTGGCGGATCCGGGGAGACCCAGTACTTC. This translates into CASSPGGSGETQYF.

This clone was seen only a few times. The chain employs TRBV14 and TRBJ1-1; 8 bases align to TRBD1. Germline V gene data show CDR1 as SGHDN and CDR2 as FVKESK. J was trimmed by 0 bases and V by 3 bases; bases with no gene match: 3. CDR3 length: 15 amino acids. The CDR3: CASSQRTGLNTEAFF. The CDR3 region has the DNA TGTGCCAGCAGCCAGAGGACAGGGCTGAACACTGAAGCTTTCTTT.

CDR3 region: CASRRGQTNTEAFF. CDR3 DNA: TGTGCCAGCCGCCGCGGACAGACGAACACTGAAGCTTTCTTT. The V gene is TRBV27, the J gene TRBJ1-1, with a possible D match to TRBD1 (6 bases). Germline CDR1 and CDR2: MNHEY and SMNVEV (reference sequence). V lost 8 bases, J lost 1 base, and 14 bases lay in between. This CDR3 contains 14 residues.

The CDR3 region is CASSVTGGHGYTF. In DNA, the CDR3 is TGCGCCAGCAGCGTGACAGGGGGTCATGGCTACACCTTC. V is TRBV5-1 and J is TRBJ1-2, with 9 nucleotides matching TRBD1. The CDR3 is 13 amino acids. V shed 4 bases and J 6 bases; nucleotides not matched to a gene: 4. Germline V CDR1 and CDR2: SGHRS, YFSETQ.

The J gene is TRBJ2-1, the V gene TRBV7-6; 8 positions agree with TRBD2. The junction had 6 bases not matched to a gene; V was cut back by 4 bases and J by 1 base. Germline V gene data show CDR1 as SGHVS and CDR2 as FNYEAQ. This CDR3 is 16 amino acids long. Written as DNA, the CDR3 is TGTGCCAGCAGCTCTAGCCGGGGGGGTTCCTACAATGAGCAGTTCTTC. Translating gives CASSSSRGGSYNEQFF.

The J gene is TRBJ1-2, the V gene TRBV5-6, with D tentatively TRBD1 (6 bases). Deletions cut 0 bases from V and 8 bases from J, with 11 bases between. CDR1 and CDR2 (germline): SGHDT, YYEEEE. This CDR3 spans 13 amino acids. The CDR3 nucleotides read TGTGCCAGCAGCTTGGTGGGGGCACGGGGCTACACCTTC. Translation gives CASSLVGARGYTF. Full variable domain (outside the CDR3, taken from reference TRBV5-6 and TRBJ1-2): DAGVTQSPTHLIKTRGQQVTLRCSPKSGHDTVSWYQQALGQGPQFIFQYYEEEERQRGNFPDRFSGHQFPNYSSELNVNALLLGDSALYLCASSLVGARGYTFGSGTRLTVV.

The V call is TRBV11-3, the J call TRBJ2-3; D may be TRBD1 (6 bases). V was clipped by 1 base and J by 2 bases, with 10 bases between them. The germline V gene has CDR1 SGHNT and CDR2 YENEEA. The CDR3 totals 15 residues. Here the CDR3 DNA reads TGTGCCAGCAGCTTAGCAGGGGCCTACACAGATACGCAGTATTTT. Encoded protein: CASSLAGAYTDTQYF.

The rearrangement joins TRBV30 to TRBJ2-1; 9 positions agree with TRBD2. CDR1 and CDR2 from the germline V gene are GTSNPN and SVGIG (reference sequence). The CDR3 is 14 amino acids. With V trimmed by 8 bases and J by 8 bases, 13 bases remained unmatched. CDR3 DNA sequence: TGTGCCGCGCGAAATGGACTAGCGTGGTATGAGCAGTTCTTC. Encoded protein: CAARNGLAWYEQFF. Supplemented by reference TRBV30 and TRBJ2-1, the full variable domain reads SQTIHQWPATLVQPVGSPLSLECTVEGTSNPNLYWYRQAAGRGLQLLFYSVGIGQISSEVPQNLSASRPQDRQFILSSKKLLLSDSGFYLCAARNGLAWYEQFFGPGTRLTVL.

The chain joins TRBV19 to TRBJ2-7, with 10 bases fitting TRBD2. The CDR3 spans 14 residues. With V trimmed by 5 bases and J by 4 bases, 5 bases remained unmatched. Per germline, CDR1 LNHDA and CDR2 SQIVND (reference sequence). The CDR3 DNA is TGTGCCAGTAGTGATCTAGCGGGGGAGTACGAGCAGTACTTC. It encodes CASSDLAGEYEQYF.

The chain is built from TRBV6-6 and TRBJ2-5; 10 bases are a match to TRBD2. Losses at the gene ends were 2 bases for V and 1 base for J; bases not matched to a gene: 1. The CDR3 extends over 15 amino acids. Germline CDR1 and CDR2: MNHNY and SVGAGI (reference sequence). The CDR3 coding sequence is TGTGCCAGCAGTTACGTAGCGGGGGGCCAAGAGACCCAGTACTTC. Translated, it gives CASSYVAGGQETQYF.

This chain uses TRBV6-6 with TRBJ2-1; D is unresolved. V dropped 8 bases and J dropped 4 bases, with 9 bases sitting between them. The germline V gene encodes CDR1 MNHNY and CDR2 SVGAGI (reference sequence). There are 12 residues in the CDR3. CDR3 sequence (DNA): TGTGCCAGCCTCCTTTCTTACAATGAGCAGTTCTTC. Protein sequence: CASLLSYNEQFF.

The rearrangement links TRBV13 to TRBJ1-2; 7 positions match TRBD1. This CDR3 comprises 15 residues. CDR1 PRHDT and CDR2 FYEKMQ come from the germline V gene (reference sequence). V shed 4 bases and J 2 bases; nucleotides not matched to a gene: 7. The CDR3 nucleotides are TGTGCCAGCAGCTGGGGACAGAGCTGGAACTATGGCTACACCTTC. Protein: CASSWGQSWNYGYTF. Using reference TRBV13 and TRBJ1-2 for the parts outside the CDR3, the full variable domain is AAGVIQSPRHLIKEKRETATLKCYPIPRHDTVYWYQQGPGQDPQFLISFYEKMQSDKGSIPDRFSAQQFSDYHSELNMSSLELGDSALYFCASSWGQSWNYGYTFGSGTRLTVV.

The chain carries TRBV7-2 and TRBJ2-2; perhaps TRBD1 as D (7 bases). This CDR3 has 16 residues. V lost 0 bases to trimming and J lost 3 bases, with 11 bases between them. Per the germline V gene, CDR1 is SGHTA and CDR2 is FQGNSA. This CDR3 reads CASSLAARGDTGELFF. In nucleotides, the CDR3 is TGTGCCAGCAGCTTAGCTGCCAGGGGGGACACCGGGGAGCTGTTTTTT. Combining the CDR3 with reference TRBV7-2 and TRBJ2-2 gives the whole variable domain GAGVSQSPSNKVTEKGKDVELRCDPISGHTALYWYRQSLGQGLEFLIYFQGNSAPDKSGLPSDRFSAERTGGSVSTLTIQRTQQEDSAVYLCASSLAARGDTGELFFGEGSRLTVL.

The chain couples TRBV4-1 to TRBJ1-1; D possibly corresponds to TRBD1 (6 bases). The V and J ends lost 0 bases and 1 base respectively, with 9 bases between them. The CDR3 length is 15 residues. From germline, CDR1 is MGHRA and CDR2 YSYEKL. The CDR3 bases are TGCGCCAGCAGCCAAGATGGGGGCCCGAACACTGAAGCTTTCTTT. This sequence encodes CASSQDGGPNTEAFF.

The chain is built from TRBV11-2 and TRBJ1-3; TRBD1 is a possible D gene (5 bases). Germline values: CDR1 SGHAT, CDR2 FQNNGV. The CDR3 loop spans 14 amino acids. Trimming took off 5 bases at V and 2 bases at J, with 10 bases between the two ends. The CDR3 here is CASSPRGAGNTIYF. The CDR3 region has the DNA TGTGCCAGCAGCCCCCGGGGGGCTGGAAACACCATATATTTT.

The chain joins TRBV7-9 to TRBJ1-4; 12 bases fit TRBD1. The ends lost 5 bases at V and 4 bases at J; junction bases unmatched: 8. The CDR3 extends over 17 amino acids. The V gene's germline CDR1 is SEHNR and CDR2 FQNEAQ (reference sequence). The CDR3 here is CASSARDRGRGNEKLFF. CDR3 nucleotide sequence: TGTGCCAGCAGCGCCAGGGACAGGGGGCGCGGTAATGAAAAACTGTTTTTT.

The chain carries TRBV5-4 and TRBJ2-2; weak D call: TRBD1 (5 bases). Germline CDR1 SGHNT, CDR2 YYREEE (reference sequence). The length of the CDR3 is 14 residues. V was clipped by 3 bases and J by 5 bases, with 11 bases between them. The CDR3 nucleotides are TGTGCCAGCAGCTCAGGAGCAGGGACCGGGGAGCTGTTTTTT. Translated: CASSSGAGTGELFF.

V usage is TRBV2 and J usage is TRBJ2-1, with unresolved D. V was clipped by 7 bases and J by 6 bases, with 19 bases between them. Germline V lookup: CDR1 SNHLY, CDR2 FYNNEI. This CDR3 has 15 residues. CDR3 residues: CASTASLVFVNEQFF. The CDR3 DNA reads TGTGCCAGCACCGCAAGTCTAGTTTTCGTCAATGAGCAGTTCTTC.

V gene TRBV7-9 combines with J gene TRBJ1-3; no firm D call. Trimming removed 7 bases from V and 0 bases from J, with 4 bases in between. Per germline, CDR1 SEHNR and CDR2 FQNEAQ (reference sequence). CDR3 size: 12 residues. CDR3 region: CASTNSGNTIYF. DNA for the CDR3: TGTGCCAGCACTAACTCTGGAAACACCATATATTTT.

This chain joins TRBV2 and TRBJ2-3, with 10 nucleotides matching TRBD2. The germline V gene has CDR1 SNHLY and CDR2 FYNNEI. V dropped 3 bases and J dropped 2; count of bases not matched to a gene: 5. The CDR3 has 16 residues. The DNA for the CDR3 is TGTGCCAGCAGTGACCCTAGCGGGAGAGTCACAGATACGCAGTATTTT. Translated, it gives CASSDPSGRVTDTQYF.

The V call is TRBV5-6, the J call TRBJ2-3; D perhaps matches TRBD2 (6 bases). The CDR3 covers 15 residues. The germline CDR1 and CDR2 sequences are SGHDT and YYEEEE. Trimming took off 4 bases at V and 4 bases at J, with 16 bases between the two ends. The CDR3 DNA sequence: TGTGCCAGCAGCCCTCTCGGGGGAGGACCAGATACGCAGTATTTT. Encoded protein: CASSPLGGGPDTQYF.